The 21 T cell receptor beta chains reported below all come from one sample, sequenced in a study of T-cell reconstitution after alpha-beta-depleted transplantation in children. Unique molecular identifiers were incorporated into the prepared TCRbeta library. TCRdb re-called the PCR reads with MiXCR, one entry per CDR3 protein. The sample shows approximately 1,000,000 distinct CDR3 sequences, roughly 31% of them seen only once. Material: PBMCs, mostly from graft donor cells, obtained 360 days after TCRalphabeta/CD19-depleted stem cell transplant. The receptors shown here come from a boy in the first two years of life who had a stem cell transplant for SCID, so the T cells may come from the graft donor.

The gene calls are TRBV6-6 and TRBJ1-1, with a weak D call TRBD1 (6 bases). This CDR3 has 13 amino acids. V lost 5 bases and J lost 6, with 13 bases in between. Looked up from germline, CDR1 is MNHNY and CDR2 is SVGAGI (reference sequence). The DNA of the CDR3 is TGTGCCAGCAGTGACCGGGACAACCCTGAAGCTTTCTTT. Protein product: CASSDRDNPEAFF.

In its sample, this clonotype was seen a few times. This chain joins TRBV20-1 and TRBJ2-3, with TRBD2 matching 10 bases. With V trimmed by 5 bases and J by 5 bases, 4 bases remained unmatched. Germline assignment: CDR1 DFQATT and CDR2 SNEGSKA (reference sequence). This CDR3 contains 13 residues. In DNA form, the CDR3 reads TGCAGTGCTCTAGCGGGGGAGATAGATACGCAGTATTTT. As protein: CSALAGEIDTQYF.

The CDR3 region is CASSQRAGGLEPQHF. CDR3 sequence (DNA): TGTGCCAGCTCACAAAGGGCAGGGGGCTTGGAGCCCCAGCATTTT. The gene calls are TRBV18 and TRBJ1-5, with 8 bases matching TRBD1. V shed 4 bases, J shed 8 bases, and the junction held 10 bases outside the gene matches. Germline CDR1 KGHSH, CDR2 LQKENI. The CDR3 contains 15 residues.

This clonotype has only a few counts. The chain combines TRBV29-1 with TRBJ2-7; D possibly matches TRBD1 or TRBD2 (5 bases each). The V gene's germline CDR1 is SQVTM and CDR2 ANQGSEA. CDR3 length equals 11 residues. V dropped 7 bases and J dropped 3 bases, with 10 bases sitting between them. CDR3 region: CSAGAHYEQYF. The CDR3 DNA reads as TGCAGCGCCGGGGCCCACTACGAGCAGTACTTC.

This clonotype has only a few counts. The chain recombines TRBV7-2 with TRBJ2-1; 14 bases are a match to TRBD2. The CDR3 loop spans 15 amino acids. Trimming cost V 3 bases and J 9 bases; bases outside gene matches: 4. Germline CDR1 SGHTA, CDR2 FQGNSA. This chain's CDR3 is CASSLTSGGVGEQFF. The CDR3, as DNA: TGTGCCAGCAGCTTGACTAGCGGGGGGGTCGGTGAGCAGTTCTTC.

The chain combines TRBV3-1 with TRBJ2-1; maybe TRBD2 (6 bases). Trimming stripped 4 bases from V and 12 bases from J, with 19 bases between. Germline CDR1 reads LGHDT; CDR2 reads YNNKEL (reference sequence). This CDR3 has 14 amino acids. The CDR3 DNA reads TGTGCCAGCAGCCCCGGGACGGTCCCCGGGGGGCAGTTCTTC. It codes for CASSPGTVPGGQFF.

This clonotype was picked up a small number of times. In DNA form, the CDR3 reads TGTGCCAGCATGGGGGGGATCTATCAGCCCCAGCATTTT. Its protein is CASMGGIYQPQHF. The rearrangement joins TRBV6-6 to TRBJ1-5; D perhaps matches TRBD1 (5 bases). The V end was cut by 7 bases, the J end by 5 bases, with 12 bases between. This CDR3 contains 13 residues. CDR1 is MNHNY, CDR2 SVGAGI, per germline (reference sequence).

This chain links TRBV4-1 with TRBJ1-2, with 7 nucleotides matching TRBD1. This CDR3 spans 15 amino acids. Unmatched junction bases numbered 12, after V lost 4 bases and J lost 7 bases. Germline loops: CDR1 MGHRA, CDR2 YSYEKL. This CDR3 is CASSPGDRVMGGYTF. The CDR3 coding sequence is TGCGCCAGCAGCCCCGGAGACAGGGTAATGGGTGGCTACACCTTC.

This clonotype was detected only a few times. The V call is TRBV7-8, the J call TRBJ2-5, with 7 bases lining up with TRBD1. Trimming cost V 5 bases and J 4 bases; bases outside gene matches: 10. The CDR3 spans 15 residues. Per the germline V gene, CDR1 is SGHVS and CDR2 is FQNEAQ. This CDR3 is CASSNRDSRGETQYF. The CDR3 DNA reads TGTGCCAGCAGCAACAGGGACAGTAGGGGAGAGACCCAGTACTTC. The whole variable domain, filled in from reference TRBV7-8 and TRBJ2-5, reads GAGVSQSPRYKVAKRGQDVALRCDPISGHVSLFWYQQALGQGPEFLTYFQNEAQLDKSGLPSDRFFAERPEGSVSTLKIQRTQQEDSAVYLCASSNRDSRGETQYFGPGTRLLVL.

This clonotype appeared a few times. The chain uses TRBV11-2 and TRBJ2-5; 7 bases fit TRBD2. V lost 5 bases and J lost 3; bases outside the gene matches: 9. The CDR3 is 15 residues long. CDR1 is SGHAT, CDR2 FQNNGV, per germline. CDR3 residues: CASSPIGLAEETQYF. As DNA, the CDR3 is TGTGCCAGCAGCCCCATTGGGCTAGCGGAAGAGACCCAGTACTTC.

As concerns this clonotype: Sequence at one end of the junction differs from germline and may be a read error. The J gene is TRBJ2-1, the V gene TRBV9; D may be TRBD1 (6 bases). Germline-derived CDR1 and CDR2 are SGDLS and YYNGEE. The CDR3 has 15 amino acids. The CDR3 DNA is TGTGCCAGCAGCGTAGAAGGGAGCCGGGACAACGAGCAGTTCTTC. Translation: CASSVEGSRDNEQFF.

V usage is TRBV7-8 and J usage is TRBJ1-4; a weak D match, TRBD1 (6 bases). Germline CDR1 is SGHVS and CDR2 is FQNEAQ. CDR3 length equals 17 residues. With 6 bases removed from V and 1 base from J, the gap between germline ends came to 18 bases. The CDR3 reads CASRLSRGGETNEKLFF. For the CDR3, the DNA is TGTGCCAGCAGACTCAGTCGCGGGGGCGAAACTAATGAAAAACTGTTTTTT.

To note about this clonotype: This clone may be a read error of a much larger clone one base away. Since no conserved phenylalanine or tryptophan closes the CDR3, a read error is the likely cause. The gene calls are TRBV15 and TRBJ2-7; maybe TRBD2 (5 bases). V was cut by 0 bases and J by 7 bases, with 16 bases left in between. CDR1 and CDR2 from the germline V gene are LNHNV and YYDKDF (reference sequence). The CDR3 runs 15 residues. Here the CDR3 reads CATSRDSRVSGEQYS. The CDR3, as DNA: TGTGCCACCAGCAGAGATAGTAGGGTTTCGGGGGAGCAGTACTCC.

This rearrangement joins TRBV11-2 to TRBJ2-1; perhaps D is TRBD1 or TRBD2 (5 bases each). The V and J ends lost 5 bases and 6 bases respectively, with 14 bases between them. CDR1 is SGHAT and CDR2 is FQNNGV in the germline V gene. This CDR3 comprises 14 residues. CDR3 residues: CASSPGVGVNEQFF. Written as DNA, the CDR3 is TGTGCCAGCAGCCCTGGGGTGGGGGTCAATGAGCAGTTCTTC.

This clonotype appeared a few times. The CDR3 spells CASSLSGTAPSGANVLTF. The DNA of the CDR3 is TGTGCCAGCAGCCTATCCGGGACAGCCCCTTCTGGGGCCAACGTCCTGACTTTC. This chain uses TRBV27 with TRBJ2-6; 7 bases match TRBD1. V was clipped by 6 bases and J by 1 base; unmatched bases: 12. The germline V gene encodes CDR1 MNHEY and CDR2 SMNVEV (reference sequence). The CDR3 is 18 residues long.

The chain joins TRBV7-2 to TRBJ2-2, with 9 bases matching TRBD1. The CDR3 extends over 15 amino acids. Germline loops: CDR1 SGHTA, CDR2 FQGNSA. V was clipped by 8 bases and J by 3 bases; unmatched bases: 7. The DNA of the CDR3 is TGTGCCAGCCGTGAACGGGACAGGGACACCGGGGAGCTGTTTTTT. Translating it yields CASRERDRDTGELFF. Looking up the rest from reference TRBV7-2 and TRBJ2-2 gives the full variable domain: GAGVSQSPSNKVTEKGKDVELRCDPISGHTALYWYRQSLGQGLEFLIYFQGNSAPDKSGLPSDRFSAERTGGSVSTLTIQRTQQEDSAVYLCASRERDRDTGELFFGEGSRLTVL.

The chain carries TRBV25-1 and TRBJ2-7; D remains unclear. This CDR3 spans 13 amino acids. In germline, CDR1 is MGHDK, CDR2 SYGVNS. V was trimmed by 9 bases and J by 3 bases, leaving 15 bases between them. CDR3 DNA sequence: TGTGCCAGGGGCCCCGGCAGTATCTACGAGCAGTACTTC. Its translation: CARGPGSIYEQYF.

In its sample, this clonotype was seen a few times. V and J are TRBV12-3 or TRBV12-4 and TRBJ1-1; D is unresolved. V dropped 5 bases and J dropped 5 bases, with 12 bases sitting between them. The CDR3 sequence is 13 residues long. CDR3 amino acids: CASSAVVGTEAFF. The CDR3 coding sequence is TGTGCCAGCAGTGCGGTGGTGGGGACTGAAGCTTTCTTT.

Only a few counts were recorded for this clonotype. The chain links TRBV4-1 to TRBJ2-3, with 9 bases aligning to TRBD2. V shed 0 bases, J shed 8 bases, and the junction held 12 bases outside the gene matches. The CDR3 runs 17 residues. The germline V gene encodes CDR1 MGHRA and CDR2 YSYEKL. CDR3 sequence reads: CASSQDRLAGTQSTQYF. The DNA for the CDR3 is TGCGCCAGCAGCCAAGATCGGCTAGCGGGGACACAGAGTACGCAGTATTTT.

The rearrangement joins TRBV7-8 to TRBJ2-7; 9 bases match TRBD2. The CDR3 contains 15 residues. With 5 bases clipped from V and 5 bases from J, the junction kept 10 bases outside the gene matches. Germline lookup yields CDR1 SGHVS and CDR2 FQNEAQ. The DNA of the CDR3 is TGTGCCAGCAGCCCCCCGCTAGCGGGGATCGACGAGCAGTACTTC. Its translation is CASSPPLAGIDEQYF.

This clonotype was seen more than once but under ten times. The chain recombines TRBV9 with TRBJ1-5; the D gene is possibly TRBD1 (5 bases). The CDR3 covers 15 residues. V was shortened by 2 bases and J by 7 bases, with 16 bases between the two germline ends. The germline CDR1 and CDR2 sequences are SGDLS and YYNGEE. CDR3: CASSVGTGGGQPQHF. The CDR3 DNA reads TGTGCCAGCAGCGTTGGGACGGGGGGAGGCCAGCCCCAGCATTTT. Complete variable domain (other parts from reference TRBV9 and TRBJ1-5): DSGVTQTPKHLITATGQRVTLRCSPRSGDLSVYWYQQSLDQGLQFLIQYYNGEERAKGNILERFSAQQFPDLHSELNLSSLELGDSALYFCASSVGTGGGQPQHFGDGTRLSIL.